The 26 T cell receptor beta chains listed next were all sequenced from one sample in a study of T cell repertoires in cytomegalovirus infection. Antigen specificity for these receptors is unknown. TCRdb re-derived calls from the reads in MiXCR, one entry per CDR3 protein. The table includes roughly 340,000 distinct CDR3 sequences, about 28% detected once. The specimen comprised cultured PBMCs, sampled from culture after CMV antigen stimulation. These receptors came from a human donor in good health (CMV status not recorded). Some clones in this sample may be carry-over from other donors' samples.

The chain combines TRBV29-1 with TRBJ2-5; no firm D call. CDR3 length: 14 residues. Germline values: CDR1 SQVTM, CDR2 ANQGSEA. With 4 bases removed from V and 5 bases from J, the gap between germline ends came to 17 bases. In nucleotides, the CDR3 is TGCAGCGTTGGACGGGTCGACCAGCAGGAGACCCAGTACTTC. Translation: CSVGRVDQQETQYF.

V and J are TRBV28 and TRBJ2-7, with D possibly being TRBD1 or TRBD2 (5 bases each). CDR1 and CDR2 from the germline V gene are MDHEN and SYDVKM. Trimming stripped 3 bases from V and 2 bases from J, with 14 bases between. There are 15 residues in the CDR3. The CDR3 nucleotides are TGTGCCAGCAGTTTTACCTGGGGGTTAACCTACGAGCAGTACTTC. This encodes CASSFTWGLTYEQYF.

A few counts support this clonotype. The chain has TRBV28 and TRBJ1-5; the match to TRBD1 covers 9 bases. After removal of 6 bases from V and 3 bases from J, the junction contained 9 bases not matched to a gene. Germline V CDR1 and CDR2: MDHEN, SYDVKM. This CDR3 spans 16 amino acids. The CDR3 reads CASRTQGAPNNQPQHF. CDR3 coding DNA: TGTGCCAGCAGAACACAGGGGGCGCCTAACAATCAGCCCCAGCATTTT.

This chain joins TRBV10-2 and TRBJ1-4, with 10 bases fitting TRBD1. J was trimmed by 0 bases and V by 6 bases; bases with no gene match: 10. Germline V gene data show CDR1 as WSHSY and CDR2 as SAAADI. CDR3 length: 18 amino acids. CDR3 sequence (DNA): TGCGCCAGCAGGTCCGGGACAGGGGAGTCGGCAACTAATGAAAAACTGTTTTTT. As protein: CASRSGTGESATNEKLFF.

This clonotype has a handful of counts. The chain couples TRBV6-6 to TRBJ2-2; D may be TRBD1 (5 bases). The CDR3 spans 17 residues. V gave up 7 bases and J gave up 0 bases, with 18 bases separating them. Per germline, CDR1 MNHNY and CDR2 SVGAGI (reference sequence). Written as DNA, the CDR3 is TGTGCCAGCAATCCTCCCCCTTGGGGCACGAACACCGGGGAGCTGTTTTTT. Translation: CASNPPPWGTNTGELFF.

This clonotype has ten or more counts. The CDR3 region has the DNA TGTGCCAGCAGCCCGGGTGGATCCTACAATGAGCAGTTCTTC. The encoded protein is CASSPGGSYNEQFF. V gene TRBV7-2 combines with J gene TRBJ2-1; D is unclear. The length of the CDR3 is 14 residues. V shed 5 bases and J shed 1 base, with 9 bases lying between them. Per germline, CDR1 SGHTA and CDR2 FQGNSA.

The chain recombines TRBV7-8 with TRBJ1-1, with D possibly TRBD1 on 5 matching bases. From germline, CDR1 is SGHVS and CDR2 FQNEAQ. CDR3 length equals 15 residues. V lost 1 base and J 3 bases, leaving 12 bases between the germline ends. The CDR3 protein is CASSLVGMGDTEAFF. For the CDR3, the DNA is TGTGCCAGCAGCTTAGTGGGGATGGGGGACACTGAAGCTTTCTTT.

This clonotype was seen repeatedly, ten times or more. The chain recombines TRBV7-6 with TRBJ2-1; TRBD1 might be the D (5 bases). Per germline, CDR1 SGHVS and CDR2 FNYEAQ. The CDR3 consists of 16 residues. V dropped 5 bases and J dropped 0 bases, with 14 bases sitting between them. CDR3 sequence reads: CASSLRQRSSYNEQFF. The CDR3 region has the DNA TGTGCCAGCAGCCTTAGACAGAGGAGCTCCTACAATGAGCAGTTCTTC.

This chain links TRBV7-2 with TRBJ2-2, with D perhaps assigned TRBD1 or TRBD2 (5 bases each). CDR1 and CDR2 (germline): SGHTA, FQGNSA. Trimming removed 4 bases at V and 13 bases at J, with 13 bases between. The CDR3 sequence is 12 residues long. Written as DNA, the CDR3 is TGTGCCAGCAGCTCAGCCGTGAGGGGGCTGTTTTTT. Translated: CASSSAVRGLFF.

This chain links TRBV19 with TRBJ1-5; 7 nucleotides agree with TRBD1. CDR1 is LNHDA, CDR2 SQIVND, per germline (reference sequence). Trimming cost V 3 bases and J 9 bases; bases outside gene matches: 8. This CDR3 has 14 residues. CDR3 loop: CASSIKGAGGPQHF. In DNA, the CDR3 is TGTGCCAGTAGTATTAAGGGGGCCGGAGGGCCCCAGCATTTT.

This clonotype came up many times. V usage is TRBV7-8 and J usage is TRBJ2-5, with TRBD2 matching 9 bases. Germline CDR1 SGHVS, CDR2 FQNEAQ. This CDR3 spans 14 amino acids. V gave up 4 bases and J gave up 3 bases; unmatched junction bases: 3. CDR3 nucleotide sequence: TGTGCCAGCAGCTCTTTAGCGGGAGAAGAGACCCAGTACTTC. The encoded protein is CASSSLAGEETQYF. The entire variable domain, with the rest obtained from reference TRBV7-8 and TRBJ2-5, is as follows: GAGVSQSPRYKVAKRGQDVALRCDPISGHVSLFWYQQALGQGPEFLTYFQNEAQLDKSGLPSDRFFAERPEGSVSTLKIQRTQQEDSAVYLCASSSLAGEETQYFGPGTRLLVL.

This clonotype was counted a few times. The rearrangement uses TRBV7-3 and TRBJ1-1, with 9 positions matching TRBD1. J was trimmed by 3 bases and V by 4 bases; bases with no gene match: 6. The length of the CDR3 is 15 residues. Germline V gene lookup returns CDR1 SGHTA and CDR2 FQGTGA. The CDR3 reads CASSSSTGGYTEAFF. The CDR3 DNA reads TGTGCCAGCAGCTCATCGACAGGGGGGTACACTGAAGCTTTCTTT.

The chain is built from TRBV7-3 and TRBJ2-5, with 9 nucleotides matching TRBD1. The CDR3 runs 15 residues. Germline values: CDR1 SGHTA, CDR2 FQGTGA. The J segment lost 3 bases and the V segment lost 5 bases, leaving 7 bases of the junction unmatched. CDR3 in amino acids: CASSAGTGREETQYF. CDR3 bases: TGTGCCAGCAGCGCCGGGACAGGGAGGGAAGAGACCCAGTACTTC.

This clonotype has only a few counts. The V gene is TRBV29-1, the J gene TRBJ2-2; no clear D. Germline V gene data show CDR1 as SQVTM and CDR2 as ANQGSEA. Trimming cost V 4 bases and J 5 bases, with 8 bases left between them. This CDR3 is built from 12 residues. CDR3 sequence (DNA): TGCAGCGTTGCCGGAGCGACCGGGGAGCTGTTTTTT. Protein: CSVAGATGELFF.

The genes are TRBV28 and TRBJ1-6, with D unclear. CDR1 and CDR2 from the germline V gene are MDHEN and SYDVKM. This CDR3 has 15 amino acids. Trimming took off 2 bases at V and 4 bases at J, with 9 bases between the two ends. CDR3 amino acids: CASSLNEVYNSPLHF. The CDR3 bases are TGTGCCAGCAGTTTAAATGAGGTGTATAATTCACCCCTCCACTTT.

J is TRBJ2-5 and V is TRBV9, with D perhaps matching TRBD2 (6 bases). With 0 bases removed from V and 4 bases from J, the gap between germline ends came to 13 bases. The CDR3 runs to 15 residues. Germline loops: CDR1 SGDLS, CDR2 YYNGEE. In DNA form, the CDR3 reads TGTGCCAGCAGCGTAGTAGTGGCGGGGAGAGAGACCCAGTACTTC. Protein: CASSVVVAGRETQYF. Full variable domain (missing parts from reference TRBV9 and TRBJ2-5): DSGVTQTPKHLITATGQRVTLRCSPRSGDLSVYWYQQSLDQGLQFLIQYYNGEERAKGNILERFSAQQFPDLHSELNLSSLELGDSALYFCASSVVVAGRETQYFGPGTRLLVL.

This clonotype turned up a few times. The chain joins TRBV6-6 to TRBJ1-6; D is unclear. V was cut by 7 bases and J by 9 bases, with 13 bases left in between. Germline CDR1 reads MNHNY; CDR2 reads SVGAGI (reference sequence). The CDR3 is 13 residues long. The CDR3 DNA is TGTGCCAGCACCACGGCTCAAAGTTCACCCCTCCACTTT. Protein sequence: CASTTAQSSPLHF.

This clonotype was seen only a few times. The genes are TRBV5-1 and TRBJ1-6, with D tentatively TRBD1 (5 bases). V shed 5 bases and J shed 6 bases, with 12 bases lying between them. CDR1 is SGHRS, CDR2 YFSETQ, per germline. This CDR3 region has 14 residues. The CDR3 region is CASRAGSGNSPLHF. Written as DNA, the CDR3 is TGCGCCAGCAGAGCAGGGAGCGGTAATTCACCCCTCCACTTT.

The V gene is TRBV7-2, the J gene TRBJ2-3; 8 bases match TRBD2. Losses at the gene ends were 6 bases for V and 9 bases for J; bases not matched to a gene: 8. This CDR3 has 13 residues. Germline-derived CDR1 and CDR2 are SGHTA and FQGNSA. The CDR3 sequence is CASSPTSGVTQYF. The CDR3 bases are TGTGCCAGCAGTCCCACTAGCGGAGTCACGCAGTATTTT.

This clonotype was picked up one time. CDR3 in amino acids: CASSISGGSTDTQYF. Here the CDR3 DNA reads TGCGCCAGCAGCATTAGCGGGGGGAGCACAGATACGCAGTATTTT. The chain uses TRBV4-1 and TRBJ2-3; 10 bases are shared with TRBD2. With V trimmed by 5 bases and J by 0 bases, 2 bases remained unmatched. Germline CDR1 MGHRA, CDR2 YSYEKL. The CDR3 totals 15 residues.

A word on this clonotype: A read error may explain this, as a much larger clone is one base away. DNA for the CDR3: TGTGCCAGCAGCTTAGCCGGGATAGCTCTCACTGAAGCTTTCTTT. This sequence encodes CASSLAGIALTEAFF. V is TRBV7-2 and J is TRBJ1-1; D is undetermined. The CDR3 has 15 amino acids. Germline CDR1 and CDR2: SGHTA and FQGNSA. Trimming took off 0 bases at V and 4 bases at J, with 12 bases between the two ends.

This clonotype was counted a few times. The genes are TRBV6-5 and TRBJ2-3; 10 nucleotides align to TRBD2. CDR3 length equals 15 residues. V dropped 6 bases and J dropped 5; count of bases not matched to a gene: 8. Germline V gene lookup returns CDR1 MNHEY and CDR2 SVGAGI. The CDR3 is CASSSGGGRIDTQYF. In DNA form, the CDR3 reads TGTGCCAGCAGCAGCGGGGGGGGGCGAATAGATACGCAGTATTTT.

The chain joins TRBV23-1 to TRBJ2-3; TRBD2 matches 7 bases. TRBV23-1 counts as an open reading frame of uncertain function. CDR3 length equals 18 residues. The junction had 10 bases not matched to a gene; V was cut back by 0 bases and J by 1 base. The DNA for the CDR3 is TGCGCCAGCAGTCAATCGGGGGGGGTGAGGTCGCGCACAGATACGCAGTATTTT. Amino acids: CASSQSGGVRSRTDTQYF.

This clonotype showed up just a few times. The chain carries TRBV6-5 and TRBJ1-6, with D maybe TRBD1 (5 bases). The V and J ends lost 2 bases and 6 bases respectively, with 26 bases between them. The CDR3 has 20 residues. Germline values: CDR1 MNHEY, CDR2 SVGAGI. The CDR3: CASSYRGIGRVTLLNSPLHF. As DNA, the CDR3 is TGTGCCAGCAGTTACCGGGGGATCGGGCGGGTGACGCTTCTTAATTCACCCCTCCACTTT.

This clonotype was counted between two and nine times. The CDR3 loop is CASSSDRSVSGEKLFF. Written as DNA, the CDR3 is TGTGCCAGCAGTTCCGACAGATCTGTTTCAGGGGAAAAACTGTTTTTT. The chain employs TRBV27 and TRBJ1-4, with a tentative D call TRBD1 (5 bases). Germline CDR1 MNHEY, CDR2 SMNVEV (reference sequence). The CDR3 covers 16 residues. The V end was cut by 4 bases, the J end by 8 bases, with 20 bases between.

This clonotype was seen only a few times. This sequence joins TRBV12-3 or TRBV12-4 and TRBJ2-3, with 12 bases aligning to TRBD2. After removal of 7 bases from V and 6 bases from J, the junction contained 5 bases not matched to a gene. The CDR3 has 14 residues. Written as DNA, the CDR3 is TGTGCCAGCATCCCGGGACTAGCGGGCGATACGCAGTATTTT. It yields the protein CASIPGLAGDTQYF.